Listed here are 21 T cell receptor beta chains from one sample, sequenced in a study of T cells in Graves' hyperthyroidism and ophthalmopathy. The TCR beta CDR3 regions underwent amplification using RNA transcripts as the source. RT-PCR in the first round (using the HTBI primer set) targeted the TCR CDR3. MiXCR, run by TCRdb on the multiplex PCR reads, gives a single entry per CDR3 protein. Here the sample spans hundreds of thousands of distinct CDR3 sequences, 15% to 18% being singletons. The sample was blood. All receptors come from a woman aged 18-29 years with Graves' hyperthyroidism.

In this sample, this clonotype turned up many times. For the CDR3, the DNA is TGTGCCAGCAGTGAAGCGCGGAGCCACTGGAACACTGAAGCTTTCTTT. Translating it yields CASSEARSHWNTEAFF. The V and J genes are TRBV6-1 and TRBJ1-1; no clear D gene. Germline assignment: CDR1 MNHNS and CDR2 SASEGT. With 0 bases removed from V and 1 base from J, the gap between germline ends came to 12 bases. The length of the CDR3 is 16 residues.

V is TRBV7-9 and J is TRBJ2-7, with 7 bases matching TRBD1. The CDR3 is 16 residues long. In germline, CDR1 is SEHNR, CDR2 FQNEAQ (reference sequence). V trimming: 5 bases; J trimming: 2 bases; junction bases outside the gene matches: 12. CDR3: CASSPGAGTVPYEQYF. The CDR3 nucleotides are TGTGCCAGCAGCCCAGGGGCCGGGACAGTGCCCTACGAGCAGTACTTC.

In its sample, this clonotype was seen a few times. V gene TRBV7-9 combines with J gene TRBJ2-5; D is uncertain. Trimming removed 2 bases from V and 6 bases from J, with 7 bases in between. This CDR3 has 12 amino acids. CDR1 SEHNR and CDR2 FQNEAQ come from the germline V gene (reference sequence). CDR3 sequence reads: CASSLTVKTQYF. CDR3 DNA sequence: TGTGCCAGCAGCTTAACAGTGAAGACCCAGTACTTC.

This clonotype occurred many times. This chain joins TRBV6-1 and TRBJ1-6; tentative D call: TRBD1 (5 bases). The CDR3 sequence is 15 residues long. The V end was cut by 5 bases, the J end by 10 bases, with 18 bases between. Germline CDR1 is MNHNS and CDR2 is SASEGT. In DNA, the CDR3 is TGTGCCAGCAGTTCCGGGCTGGGGGGGAAATCACCCCTCCACTTT. Translating gives CASSSGLGGKSPLHF.

V gene TRBV2 combines with J gene TRBJ2-5, with D possibly being TRBD1 (6 bases). This CDR3 has 14 residues. V was pared by 6 bases and J by 4 bases, with 15 bases between. The germline gives CDR1 SNHLY, CDR2 FYNNEI. This chain's CDR3 is CASSGPGDRETQYF. CDR3 DNA sequence: TGTGCCAGCAGCGGCCCAGGGGACCGAGAGACCCAGTACTTC.

There are many counts of this clonotype. In DNA form, the CDR3 reads TGCGCCAGCAGCCCGGATAGGGGGCACACTGAAGCTTTCTTT. Encoded protein: CASSPDRGHTEAFF. The V call is TRBV5-1, the J call TRBJ1-1, with TRBD1 identical over 7 bases. V was pared by 4 bases and J by 3 bases, with 6 bases of the junction left unmatched. This CDR3 is 14 amino acids long. The germline CDR1 and CDR2 sequences are SGHRS and YFSETQ.

The chain links TRBV20-1 to TRBJ1-6; 7 bases match TRBD1. Unmatched junction bases numbered 10, after V lost 3 bases and J lost 11 bases. The germline CDR1 and CDR2 sequences are DFQATT and SNEGSKA (reference sequence). The CDR3 covers 14 residues. The CDR3 region has the DNA TGCAGTGCTAGGTTACAGGGGAGCCGGACACCCCTCCACTTT. Amino acid sequence: CSARLQGSRTPLHF.

This clonotype was found a few times. The J gene is TRBJ1-4, the V gene TRBV20-1, with D possibly being TRBD1 (5 bases). CDR1 and CDR2 from the germline V gene are DFQATT and SNEGSKA (reference sequence). The CDR3 has 11 amino acids. Trimming cost V 1 base and J 9 bases, with 6 bases left between them. The DNA for the CDR3 is TGCAGTGCTAGAGGGGACCAAAAACTGTTTTTT. It encodes CSARGDQKLFF.

In this sample, this clonotype turned up a few times. The rearrangement links TRBV30 to TRBJ1-1; D is undetermined. The CDR3 has 12 amino acids. Germline V gives CDR1 GTSNPN, CDR2 SVGIG (reference sequence). Trimming stripped 1 base from V and 3 bases from J, with 6 bases between. The CDR3 loop is CAWSDDYTEAFF. The CDR3 coding sequence is TGTGCCTGGAGTGACGACTACACTGAAGCTTTCTTT. The full variable domain, in which reference TRBV30 and TRBJ1-1 provide the parts outside the CDR3, is SQTIHQWPATLVQPVGSPLSLECTVEGTSNPNLYWYRQAAGRGLQLLFYSVGIGQISSEVPQNLSASRPQDRQFILSSKKLLLSDSGFYLCAWSDDYTEAFFGQGTRLTVV.

For this clonotype: The CDR3 carries no conserved terminal phenylalanine or tryptophan, so it likely arises from a read error. The chain employs TRBV27 and TRBJ2-7; possibly TRBD2 for D (6 bases). The V end was cut by 6 bases, the J end by 3 bases, with 18 bases between. The CDR3 has 15 amino acids. Looked up from germline, CDR1 is MNHEY and CDR2 is SMNVEV (reference sequence). DNA of the CDR3: TGTGCCAGCAGACCACTGAGGAGGGGAGACTACGAGCAGTACCTC. It is translated as CASRPLRRGDYEQYL.

This clonotype was seen many times. The gene calls are TRBV7-9 and TRBJ2-5; D remains unclear. CDR1 SEHNR and CDR2 FQNEAQ come from the germline V gene (reference sequence). Trimming removed 3 bases at V and 4 bases at J, with 6 bases between. The CDR3 is made up of 12 amino acids. The DNA of the CDR3 is TGTGCCAGCAGCTTGTGGTCAGAGACCCAGTACTTC. This sequence encodes CASSLWSETQYF.

This clonotype was counted ten times or more. The genes are TRBV2 and TRBJ2-1; D uncertain. Germline V gene lookup returns CDR1 SNHLY and CDR2 FYNNEI. Trimming removed 9 bases at V and 6 bases at J, with 6 bases between. The CDR3 spans 10 residues. Here the CDR3 DNA reads TGTGCCAGTAAACTCAATGAGCAGTTCTTC. This gives the protein CASKLNEQFF.

This clonotype has at least ten counts. The chain carries TRBV20-1 and TRBJ2-1; 14 bases are shared with TRBD2. V gave up 0 bases and J gave up 8 bases; unmatched junction bases: 3. The CDR3 is 15 residues long. Per the germline V gene, CDR1 is DFQATT and CDR2 is SNEGSKA (reference sequence). This chain's CDR3 is CSARETSGGADEQFF. DNA for the CDR3: TGCAGTGCTAGAGAGACTAGCGGGGGGGCCGATGAGCAGTTCTTC.

This clonotype occurred many times. This chain uses TRBV27 with TRBJ1-4, with unresolved D. Germline lookup yields CDR1 MNHEY and CDR2 SMNVEV (reference sequence). CDR3 length equals 14 residues. Trimming left V 5 bases short and J 3 bases short, with 10 bases between. CDR3 sequence reads: CASSPLGSNEKLFF. In DNA form, the CDR3 reads TGTGCCAGCAGTCCGTTAGGATCTAATGAAAAACTGTTTTTT.

This clonotype was counted between two and nine times. The chain is built from TRBV28 and TRBJ1-4, with D unresolved. Germline V gene lookup returns CDR1 MDHEN and CDR2 SYDVKM. The ends were cut back, 7 bases at V and 8 bases at J, with 11 bases in the middle. This CDR3 comprises 12 residues. This chain's CDR3 is CASNQNWEKLFF. The CDR3 DNA is TGTGCCAGCAATCAAAATTGGGAAAAACTGTTTTTT.

Notes on this clonotype: A much larger clone lies one base from this, so it may be a read error. The V gene is TRBV3-1, the J gene TRBJ2-7; no definite D call. Germline values: CDR1 LGHDT, CDR2 YNNKEL (reference sequence). The CDR3 length is 17 residues. Here the CDR3 reads CASSQGFMQLSSYDQYF. In DNA, the CDR3 is TGTGCCAGCAGCCAAGGATTTATGCAGTTAAGCTCCTACGATCAGTACTTC.

This clonotype was detected a few times. This chain joins TRBV7-9 and TRBJ2-3; 7 bases match TRBD2. The CDR3 loop spans 14 amino acids. The V gene end was trimmed by 7 bases and the J gene end by 8 bases; junction bases not matched to a gene: 12. CDR1 SEHNR and CDR2 FQNEAQ come from the germline V gene (reference sequence). The CDR3 region is CASISPVERGTQYF. The DNA of the CDR3 is TGTGCCAGCATCAGCCCCGTAGAGCGGGGTACGCAGTATTTT.

At least ten counts were recorded for this clonotype. The chain combines TRBV6-1 with TRBJ2-3; D ambiguous. Trimming stripped 6 bases from V and 2 bases from J, with 18 bases between. The CDR3 sequence is 16 residues long. Germline CDR1 MNHNS, CDR2 SASEGT. This chain's CDR3 is CASSPASDTDTDTQYF. DNA for the CDR3: TGTGCCAGCAGCCCAGCCTCAGACACGGACACAGATACGCAGTATTTT.

This clonotype was recorded at least ten times. This sequence joins TRBV20-1 and TRBJ2-7, with 8 bases lining up with TRBD2. The length of the CDR3 is 15 residues. V dropped 0 bases and J dropped 4; count of bases not matched to a gene: 8. Looked up from germline, CDR1 is DFQATT and CDR2 is SNEGSKA (reference sequence). The CDR3: CSARDNGRGGYEQYF. CDR3 nucleotides: TGCAGTGCTAGAGACAATGGCCGGGGGGGGTACGAGCAGTACTTC.

As to this clonotype: This sequence may be a read error, since a much larger clone differs from it by one base. V and J are TRBV6-9 and TRBJ1-1; D perhaps matches TRBD1 (6 bases). Germline values: CDR1 MNHGY, CDR2 SVAAGI. The CDR3 runs 16 residues. The CDR3 sequence is CAGSYLQTGQGTEAFF. For the CDR3, the DNA is TGTGCCGGCAGTTACCTACAGACAGGTCAAGGCACTGAAGCTTTCTTT.

The CDR3 spells CSVGGWQGAGRGYNEQFF. CDR3 bases: TGCAGCGTTGGTGGGTGGCAGGGGGCCGGTAGGGGCTACAATGAGCAGTTCTTC. The J gene is TRBJ2-1, the V gene TRBV29-1; 8 bases are shared with TRBD1. There are 18 residues in the CDR3. Germline CDR1 is SQVTM and CDR2 is ANQGSEA. V dropped 4 bases and J dropped 3; count of bases not matched to a gene: 17.